The present entry profiles one TCR beta chain with its context. No antigen is known for it. The cohort comprised around 700 healthy bone marrow donors. At the time of sampling, all cohort members were nominally healthy, though unrecorded immune exposures were likely present. The donor tested CMV seropositive and was one of the 289 seropositive cohort members. A peripheral blood sample was provided by each donor, and peripheral blood mononuclear cells were used for TCR beta sequencing. The Qiagen DNeasy Blood Extraction Kit was used to extract genomic DNA from the blood cell samples. These data belong to a study of cytomegalovirus exposure and HLA in healthy donors (TCRdb year 2017). A note on the overall study: An earlier analysis of some 600 of the donors reported about 280 Gb of sequence data and 117 million unique TCR beta sequences obtained from some 200 million T cells. Rather than using new phenotypic data, the later analysis identified candidate immune exposures from TCR beta sequences and from how often those sequences occurred across donors. In a later analysis, previously published TCR beta repertoires from 670 or so donors were re-analyzed and high-resolution HLA genotyping was added so that TCR occurrence patterns could be studied. An earlier analysis of several hundred of the donors applied high-throughput TCR beta sequencing to assess whether each TCR beta V gene segment acted as functional or pseudogenic. A later genetic analysis took genome-wide SNP genotypes for 398 of the 666 donors and used that subset as a discovery cohort. Four to six DR-DQ haplotypes were handled as single units for association and clustering, since linkage in the cohort was strong. Among around 400 genotyped donors of the cohort, an average of roughly 230,000 unique TCR beta nucleotide sequences was sequenced per donor, of which about 18% were non-productive. The T cell repertoires of roughly 660 subjects were profiled by immunosequencing and related to cytomegalovirus serostatus. Of the roughly 400 genotyped donors, over 70% fell in the genetic ancestry cluster associated with self-reported Caucasian donors. Donor age, sex, ethnicity and CMV serostatus were compiled alongside the repertoire data. In addition to the first cohort of 666 subjects, a separate validation cohort of 100 to 150 different subjects was used. The study aimed to test whether cataloging public T cell receptors could reveal signatures of past pathogen exposure. Both class I and class II loci were covered by HLA typing, at four-digit resolution. Typing coverage differed by locus: A, B, C, DRB1 and DQB1 were typed in about 629-640 donors, DQA1 in approximately 520, DPA1 in approximately 610, and DPB1 in around 490. The study combined high-throughput TCR immunosequencing, statistical association of individual TCRs with disease status, and machine learning to predict cytomegalovirus infection status. An early release that covered some 640 HLA-typed donors contained approximately 300 gigabases of sequencing data and 65 million to 100 million unique TCR sequences. All discovery cohort repertoires had been generated on a single sequencing platform. Study-wide conclusions, independent of this receptor: A cluster of highly shared sequence variants was judged likely to represent a technical artifact of the sequencing pipeline. A further reported finding was that TCR beta sequences accurately predicted the HLA-A and HLA-B alleles for most subjects in the first cohort. In both the original and validation cohorts, the classifier was reported to diagnose cytomegalovirus status with high specificity and sensitivity. Presence/absence analyses assumed roughly uniform sequencing depth across donors, an assumption that may not hold. Linkage disequilibrium might explain the correlated functional status among segregating V segments, but an unknown experimental factor could not be ruled out. A later analysis found that TCR association rates varied across HLA loci, with DRB1 alleles showing the most associated TCRs and HLA-C alleles the fewest. In a later analysis, HLA-associated TCR beta chains were found to be more clonally expanded and to have lower generation probabilities than equally common non-associated chains. Most TCR sequences were observed very rarely across donors, whereas some public TCRs were present in many individuals. Several of the top co-occurrence clusters appeared to be linked to parvovirus B19, influenza, CMV and Epstein-Barr virus, according to a later analysis. This cohort had only TCR beta chains sequenced, and the lack of alpha or paired-chain data limited which features could be detected. Because HLA typing was unavailable for some donors at each locus, only the typed subset was used in association tests. Specific HLA alleles were associated with over 15,000 TCR beta sequences at a false discovery rate of 0.05 in a later analysis. The authors suggested that the approach could potentially be generalized to other disease states and immunological phenotypes. In an earlier analysis of 587 of the donors, most TCR beta V segments appeared in productive rearrangements about 87% or about 30% of the time, broadly matching IMGT annotations. In vitro tests confirmed that a few of the cytomegalovirus-associated TCR beta chains recognize cytomegalovirus antigens. According to a later analysis, most CMV-associated TCR beta chains appeared to be HLA-restricted, and the HLA associations seemed to be driven largely by CMV exposure. In the study, approximately 150 TCR beta chains were listed as associated with cytomegalovirus. The 87-base-pair reads could not distinguish some IMGT-functional V segments, including TRBV6-2 and TRBV6-3, so those segments were excluded. Roughly 15 rarely observed V segments, including chromosome 9 orphons, were excluded from the earlier analysis of some 590 of the donors because counts were too low. Immune exposure information for the cohort was limited to CMV serostatus. Assigning TCR associations to individual alleles was difficult when HLA alleles, especially DR and DQ, strongly co-occurred. A later genetic analysis reported fewer N-insertions in productive TCRs among donors in an Asian-associated ancestry cluster than the roughly 640-donor mean. V-gene and J-gene trimming of TCR beta chains was associated with a missense DCLRE1C variant in a later genetic analysis, and the association was replicated in an independent cohort.

The germline V gene (reference sequence) gives CDR1 as GTSNPN and CDR2 as SVGIG. The V end loses 2 bases and the J end loses 1 base, and a stretch of 14 bases separates them. The CDR3 covers 15 residues, taking in both the cysteine and the phenylalanine. Only the CDR3 DNA is retained, 45 bases long and in frame from the first base. Receptors were amplified or captured by the immunoSEQ multiplex PCR assay. For the multiplex PCR, a mixture combining 60 forward primers for TCR Vbeta segments and 13 reverse primers for TCR Jbeta segments was used. The CDR3 region of rearranged TCR beta genes was amplified from genomic DNA with a multiplex PCR assay. On the Illumina HiSeq System, the amplified TCR beta libraries were sequenced as 87-base-pair reads. The original methods were these. A later analysis tallied 80 million to 95 million unique TCR beta chains across the 666 repertoires, and 10 million to 11 million of those chains were shared by two or more donors. Raw reads were error-corrected and collapsed into unique sequences by a nearest-neighbor algorithm in which closely related sequences were merged to remove PCR and sequencing errors. V, D and J gene segments were assigned by aligning CDR3 sequences to IMGT reference sequences. For a sequence to be retained, a match of at least six nucleotides to both a V gene segment and a J gene segment was required. Rearrangements were classified as productive when the CDR3 lacked stop codons and remained in frame with V and J, and all other rearrangements were classified as non-productive. CDR3 was defined by IMGT convention, running from the second conserved V-encoded cysteine to the conserved J-encoded phenylalanine. The earlier analysis of fewer than 700 of the donors excluded sequences that lacked an unambiguous match to a single V gene segment. An earlier analysis of 500 to 700 of the donors classified V segments as functional when productive rearrangements were above 56.7% and as segregating when the standard deviation between donors was above 5%. To diagnose cytomegalovirus status from the catalog of TCR beta chain sequences, a statistical classification framework was built. A later analysis assigned V and J genes by comparing TCR nucleotide sequences with IMGT/GENE-DB human TR gene sequences. In a later analysis, CDR3 sequences and most-parsimonious VDJ recombination scenarios were assigned using the TCRdist pipeline. In a later analysis, every TCR beta chain was defined by the combination of its CDR3 amino acid sequence and its V-gene family, and reads without a unique V-gene family were dropped. In a later analysis, approximately 640 highly shared, low-generation-probability nucleotide sequences were removed to address suspected cross-contamination and a sequencing artifact. In a later analysis, a clonal expansion index was calculated for each public chain from normalized within-repertoire ranks of inferred template counts. Generation probabilities in a later analysis came from a VDJ recombination model fitted to out-of-frame rearrangements, and those results were checked against IGoR. Hypergeometric tests were used in a later analysis to score TCR-TCR, TCR-HLA and TCR-CMV co-occurrence, with a repertoire-size bias correction applied to the TCR pairs. In a later analysis, false discovery rates were estimated by permuting HLA or CMV assignments 20 times. In a later analysis, co-occurring TCRs were grouped using DBSCAN, with TCRdist sequence similarity added in when clustering inside HLA-allele-positive subsets. For co-occurrence clustering, repertoires with fewer than 30,000 or more than 120,000 public chains were excluded, along with a handful of repertoires with anomalous nucleotide sharing. TCRdb provides this immuneACCESS table in a form limited to in-frame rearrangements. Some clones are lacking; in checked studies, under half of them reflect an unresolved V gene, and why the rest are absent is not known. From that table come the V and J calls and clone size; the DNA was used to work out D and trimming. The sample's clone listing holds under 60,000 clones. Over 9% of the sample is held by the ten biggest clonotypes.

The sequence came from a woman between 25 and 40 years old in good health and CMV-seropositive. Input material: PBMCs. The rearrangement joined TRBV30 to TRBJ2-5, with no reliable assignment of the D segment. The DNA reads TGTGCCTGGAGTACTGACGCCGACTCCCAAGAGACCCAGTACTTC. This translates into CAWSTDADSQETQYF.